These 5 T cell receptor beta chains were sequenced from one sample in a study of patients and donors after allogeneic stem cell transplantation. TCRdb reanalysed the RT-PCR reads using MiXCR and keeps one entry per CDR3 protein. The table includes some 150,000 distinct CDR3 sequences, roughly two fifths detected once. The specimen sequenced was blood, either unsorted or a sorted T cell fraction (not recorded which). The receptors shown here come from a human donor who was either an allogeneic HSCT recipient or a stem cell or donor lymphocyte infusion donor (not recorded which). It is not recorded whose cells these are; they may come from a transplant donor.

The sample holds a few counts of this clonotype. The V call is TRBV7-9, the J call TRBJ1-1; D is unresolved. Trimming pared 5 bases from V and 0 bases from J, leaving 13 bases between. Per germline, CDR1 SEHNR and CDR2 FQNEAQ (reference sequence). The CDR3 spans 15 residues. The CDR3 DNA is TGTGCCAGCAGCCCCCAGAGGGCGATGAACACTGAAGCTTTCTTT. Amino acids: CASSPQRAMNTEAFF.

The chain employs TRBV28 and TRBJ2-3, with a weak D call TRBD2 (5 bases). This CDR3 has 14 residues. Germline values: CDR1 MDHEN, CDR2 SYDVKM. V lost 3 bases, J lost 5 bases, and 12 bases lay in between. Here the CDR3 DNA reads TGTGCCAGCAGTTTCCGGGGAAGGAAAGATACGCAGTATTTT. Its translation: CASSFRGRKDTQYF. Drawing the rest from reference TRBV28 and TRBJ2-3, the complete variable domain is DVKVTQSSRYLVKRTGEKVFLECVQDMDHENMFWYRQDPGLGLRLIYFSYDVKMKEKGDIPEGYSVSREKKERFSLILESASTNQTSMYLCASSFRGRKDTQYFGPGTRLTVL.

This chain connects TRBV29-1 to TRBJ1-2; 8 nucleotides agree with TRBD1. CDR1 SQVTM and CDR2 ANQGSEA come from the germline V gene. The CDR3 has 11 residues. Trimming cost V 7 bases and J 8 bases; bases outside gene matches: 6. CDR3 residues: CSGWTGKGYTF. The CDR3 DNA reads TGCAGCGGGTGGACAGGGAAGGGCTACACCTTC. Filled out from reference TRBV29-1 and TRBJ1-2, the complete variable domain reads SAVISQKPSRDICQRGTSLTIQCQVDSQVTMMFWYRQQPGQSLTLIATANQGSEATYESGFVIDKFPISRPNLTFSTLTVSNMSPEDSSIYLCSGWTGKGYTFGSGTRLTVV.

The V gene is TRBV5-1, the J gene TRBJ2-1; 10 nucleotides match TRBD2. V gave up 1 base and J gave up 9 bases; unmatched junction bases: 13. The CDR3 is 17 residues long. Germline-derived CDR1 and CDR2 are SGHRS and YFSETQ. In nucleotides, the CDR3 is TGCGCCAGCAGCTTGCGTCGAAAGAGCGGGGGGGCCAGTGAGCAGTTCTTC. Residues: CASSLRRKSGGASEQFF.

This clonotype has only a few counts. The CDR3 reads CAIRGLSSYEQYF. CDR3 DNA: TGTGCCATCCGGGGCTTAAGCTCCTACGAGCAGTACTTC. The chain combines TRBV5-5 with TRBJ2-7, with D perhaps assigned TRBD1 or TRBD2 (5 bases each). The CDR3 is made up of 13 amino acids. Germline CDR1 SGHKS, CDR2 YYEKEE (reference sequence). V lost 9 bases to trimming and J lost 0 bases, with 13 bases between them.